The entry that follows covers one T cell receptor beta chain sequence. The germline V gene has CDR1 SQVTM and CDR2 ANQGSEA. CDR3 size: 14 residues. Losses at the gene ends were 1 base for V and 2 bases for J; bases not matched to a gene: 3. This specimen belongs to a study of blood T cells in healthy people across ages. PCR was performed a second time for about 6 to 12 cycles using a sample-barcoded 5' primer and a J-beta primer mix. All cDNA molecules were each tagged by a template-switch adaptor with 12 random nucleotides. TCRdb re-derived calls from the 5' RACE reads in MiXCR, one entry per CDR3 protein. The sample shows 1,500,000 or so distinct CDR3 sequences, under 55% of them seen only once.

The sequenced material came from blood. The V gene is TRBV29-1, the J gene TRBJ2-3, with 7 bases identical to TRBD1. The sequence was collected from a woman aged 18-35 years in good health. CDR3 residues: CSVEGTGITDTQYF. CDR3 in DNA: TGCAGCGTTGAAGGGACAGGCATCACAGATACGCAGTATTTT.